These T cell receptor beta chains were read from a single sample in a study of T cells after posttransplantation cyclophosphamide. The method was immunoSEQ multiplex PCR; TCRdb's version includes in-frame clones alone and lacks a portion of them. This sample has over 9,000 clones, with about nine tenths found just once. The sequencing here drew on PBMCs, taken after allogeneic stem cell transplant with posttransplant cyclophosphamide. These receptors all come from a female patient aged 30-39 years who received an allogeneic stem cell transplant from an unrelated donor, was CMV-positive, and had no GVHD. Some T cells may be transferred from the graft donor. The CDR3 runs from the conserved cysteine through the conserved F or W. A D gene is named only where the DNA matches it firmly. Rows may omit the clone size; those that give it use once, few, many or a size class.

d_gene | abundance | j_gene | v_gene | CDR3nt | CDR3aa
- | - | TRBJ2-7 | TRBV6-5 | TGTGCCAGCAGTTACTCGTCTATGACTCTCGAGCAGTACTTC | CASSYSSMTLEQYF
TRBD2 | - | TRBJ2-3 | TRBV27 | TGTGCCAGCAGTTTAAGCGGGGGGCGGGCAGATACGCAGTATTTT | CASSLSGGRADTQYF
TRBD1 | - | TRBJ1-1 | TRBV7-8 | TGTGCCAGCAGCTTATCTTTGGATTTGGGACAGGGTATAGTAGGCACTGAAGCTTTCTTT | CASSLSLDLGQGIVGTEAFF
- | - | TRBJ2-6 | TRBV7-9 | TGTGCCAGCAGCTTAGCTAGGAGCTCTGGGGCCAACGTCCTGACTTTC | CASSLARSSGANVLTF
TRBD2 | - | TRBJ2-1 | TRBV27 | TGTGCCAGCAGTCGACCCCGACTAGCGGGAGAGGATGAGCAGTTCTTC | CASSRPRLAGEDEQFF
TRBD1 | - | TRBJ2-5 | TRBV18 | TGTGCCAGCTCACCAAACAGGGGTGAGGAGACCCAGTACTTC | CASSPNRGEETQYF
- | - | TRBJ2-2 | TRBV2 | TGTGCCAGCAGTGAAAGGACCGGGGTCATGAACACCGGGGAGCTGTTTTTT | CASSERTGVMNTGELFF
- | - | TRBJ1-1 | TRBV7-6 | TGTGCCAGCAGCTTAGATGGACACTCTATGGGGAACACTGAAGCTTTCTTT | CASSLDGHSMGNTEAFF
TRBD1 | few | TRBJ1-1 | TRBV10-1 | TGCGCCAGCTCAAGGACAGGGGAGACTGAAGCTTTCTTT | CASSRTGETEAFF
- | - | TRBJ2-1 | TRBV29-1 | TGCAGCGTTGATTTGGTGGAGGGGGCCAGACCCTACAATGAGCAGTTCTTC | CSVDLVEGARPYNEQFF
- | - | TRBJ2-3 | TRBV5-4 | TGTGCCAGCAGCTCCAACACCGGGATTCCTTTCACAGATACGCAGTATTTT | CASSSNTGIPFTDTQYF
TRBD1 | - | TRBJ1-6 | TRBV28 | TGTGCCAGCGTGGGGACAGGGAATTCACCCCTCCACTTT | CASVGTGNSPLHF
- | - | TRBJ2-7 | TRBV28 | TGTGCCAGCAGTTCACCATCTAGGCAGGGATACTCCTACGAGCAGTACTTC | CASSSPSRQGYSYEQYF
- | - | TRBJ2-5 | TRBV6-1 | TGTGCCAGCAGCCCCCTAGAGACCCAGTACTTC | CASSPLETQYF
- | - | TRBJ1-1 | TRBV5-4 | TGTGCCAGCAGAATGGGGGGTTGGACTGAAGCTTTCTTT | CASRMGGWTEAFF
TRBD1 | - | TRBJ1-5 | TRBV19 | TGTGCCAGTAGAAAAGACCCGGGACAGGGGGTTAATCAGCCCCAGCATTTT | CASRKDPGQGVNQPQHF
- | - | TRBJ2-3 | TRBV29-1 | TGCAGCGTTGGTCCGCGTCTTAGCACAGATACGCAGTATTTT | CSVGPRLSTDTQYF
- | - | TRBJ1-5 | TRBV28 | TGTGCCAGCAGCCCGACAGGATCCCCACAGCCCCAGCATTTT | CASSPTGSPQPQHF
- | - | TRBJ2-6 | TRBV11-2 | TGTGCCAGCAGCTGGGGGGCTGGGGCCAACGTCCTGACTTTC | CASSWGAGANVLTF
TRBD2 | - | TRBJ2-5 | TRBV5-1 | TGCGCCAGCAGCTTGACCCCTAGCGGGAGTGGAAAGACCCAGTACTTC | CASSLTPSGSGKTQYF
TRBD1 | once | TRBJ2-7 | TRBV28 | TGTGCCAGCAAGGACCCCCTAGGGGGACAGGCCTACTACGAGCAGTACTTC | CASKDPLGGQAYYEQYF
- | - | TRBJ2-7 | TRBV29-1 | TGCAGCGTCAGCTCCAAGGGGCCCTACGAGCAGTACTTC | CSVSSKGPYEQYF
- | once | TRBJ2-7 | TRBV27 | TGTGCCAGCAGTTTTCCACTGTTACAGTACTTC | CASSFPLLQYF